This record concerns one T cell receptor (beta chain) sequence. Antigen: not known. The data stem from a study of T cell repertoires in cytomegalovirus infection. Study-level background: Selected CMV epitopes included recently identified HLA-C-restricted ones as well as well-studied HLA-B-restricted ones. Shared public TCR beta signatures pointed to both CMV infection and a matching HLA type.

V lost 3 bases and J lost 5; bases outside the gene matches: 6. The CDR3 has 14 residues. The germline CDR1 and CDR2 sequences are LGHDT and YNNKEL (reference sequence). Each CDR3 protein is one row after TCRdb ran MiXCR on the reads. Of 680,000 or so distinct CDR3 sequences listed, roughly 30% are singletons. The receptor comes from a human donor in good health (CMV status not recorded). Some clones in this sample may be carry-over from other donors' samples. The input for sequencing was cultured PBMCs, taken from culture after CMV antigen stimulation. The rearrangement joins TRBV3-1 to TRBJ2-5, with 7 bases matching TRBD2. The CDR3 DNA sequence: TGTGCCAGCAGCCAGCATGGGGGGGATGAGACCCAGTACTTC. Its translation is CASSQHGGDETQYF.